A single sample gave rise to the 22 T cell receptor beta chains below, sequenced in a study of cytotoxic CD8 clonotypes in ibrutinib-treated CLL. TCRdb keeps only in-frame clones here, not all; method: immunoSEQ multiplex PCR. Of 330,000 or so clones listed, 67% are singletons. Here the sequenced sample was PBMCs, taken after 36 months of ibrutinib treatment. The source of these receptors is a human donor with chronic lymphocytic leukemia.

V gene TRBV5-1 combines with J gene TRBJ2-6, with 10 bases matching TRBD1. The CDR3 sequence is 18 residues long. CDR1 and CDR2 (germline): SGHRS, YFSETQ. Trimming cost V 1 base and J 2 bases; bases outside gene matches: 6. The DNA for the CDR3 is TGCGCCAGCAGCTTGCGGGACAGGGGCGAGACTGGGGCCAACGTCCTGACTTTC. This encodes CASSLRDRGETGANVLTF.

This chain joins TRBV6-6 and TRBJ1-2; TRBD1 matches at 8 bases. CDR1 and CDR2 from the germline V gene are MNHNY and SVGAGI (reference sequence). This CDR3 comprises 13 residues. V was clipped by 8 bases and J by 4 bases; unmatched bases: 6. The CDR3 sequence: CASARGLGYGYTF. The CDR3 DNA reads TGTGCCAGCGCCAGGGGGCTTGGCTATGGCTACACCTTC.

The chain couples TRBV29-1 to TRBJ1-3; D gene ambiguous. Germline values: CDR1 SQVTM, CDR2 ANQGSEA. The germline V and J ends were trimmed by 0 bases and 4 bases, with 10 bases remaining between them. The CDR3 consists of 14 residues. CDR3 sequence (DNA): TGCAGCGTTGAAGATATCGGCAGGGGAAACACCATATATTTT. Translated, it gives CSVEDIGRGNTIYF.

This chain links TRBV2 with TRBJ2-3, with D unclear. Between the trimmed V and J ends, which lost 1 base and 0 bases, there was a span of 11 bases. The CDR3 has 16 residues. From germline, CDR1 is SNHLY and CDR2 FYNNEI. The DNA for the CDR3 is TGTGCCAGCAGTGAAGTGGACGGTGCTAGCACAGATACGCAGTATTTT. Translation: CASSEVDGASTDTQYF.

The rearrangement joins TRBV6-1 to TRBJ1-5; no clear D gene. The germline V and J ends were trimmed by 8 bases and 0 bases, with 8 bases remaining between them. Germline values: CDR1 MNHNS, CDR2 SASEGT. The CDR3 length is 13 residues. CDR3 DNA sequence: TGTGCCAGCCGACTGCTTAGCAATCAGCCCCAGCATTTT. It codes for CASRLLSNQPQHF.

V usage is TRBV7-8 and J usage is TRBJ2-7; D remains ambiguous. The length of the CDR3 is 11 residues. Trimming cost V 1 base and J 4 bases, with 2 bases left between them. Germline V lookup: CDR1 SGHVS, CDR2 FQNEAQ. CDR3 amino acids: CASSLEYEQYF. DNA for the CDR3: TGTGCCAGCAGCTTAGAGTACGAGCAGTACTTC.

The chain links TRBV7-9 to TRBJ1-1, with a tentative D call TRBD1 (6 bases). Germline-derived CDR1 and CDR2 are SEHNR and FQNEAQ (reference sequence). This CDR3 region has 14 residues. Trimming removed 6 bases at V and 5 bases at J, with 16 bases between. The CDR3 DNA reads TGTGCCAGCAGAGAGGAGCGGGGGCTTACTGAAGCTTTCTTT. This gives the protein CASREERGLTEAFF.

Comments on this clone: The germline gene is not matched at one end of the junction; a read error may be the cause. This sequence joins TRBV5-4 and TRBJ2-1; D is undetermined. The CDR3 covers 13 residues. Germline assignment: CDR1 SGHNT and CDR2 YYREEE (reference sequence). CDR3 in amino acids: CASSQGPSNEQFF. The CDR3 DNA follows: TGCGCCAGCAGCCAAGGCCCTAGCAATGAGCAGTTCTTC.

This clone was counted only a few times. This chain links TRBV12-2 with TRBJ2-2; the table's D gene call, TRBD1, was not cross checked with the DNA. TRBV12-2 corresponds to a pseudogene. The CDR3 extends over 15 amino acids. Here the CDR3 reads CYWEGTGVSTGELFF. DNA of the CDR3: TGTTACTGGGAGGGGACAGGGGTAAGCACCGGGGAGCTGTTTTTT.

The rearrangement uses TRBV15 and TRBJ1-6; D gene ambiguous. The length of the CDR3 is 12 residues. Per the germline V gene, CDR1 is LNHNV and CDR2 is YYDKDF (reference sequence). V lost 6 bases and J 7 bases, leaving 7 bases between the germline ends. The CDR3 here is CATRGSNSPLHF. The CDR3 coding sequence is TGTGCCACCAGGGGGTCAAATTCACCCCTCCACTTT.

This clone was recorded once. Other DNA variants within this sample encode the same CDR3. The chain couples TRBV7-9 to TRBJ2-1; unclear D gene. CDR1 and CDR2 (germline): SEHNR, FQNEAQ (reference sequence). V was pared by 0 bases and J by 7 bases, with 4 bases between. The CDR3 sequence is 12 residues long. CDR3 protein: CASSLAANEQFF. CDR3 DNA: TGTGCCAGCAGCTTAGCGGCGAATGAGCAGTTCTTC.

The CDR3 DNA reads TGCAGCGCCAGACTAGTAGCGGGGGGCCGAGGAGGCACAGATACGCAGTATTTT. Translated: CSARLVAGGRGGTDTQYF. The chain combines TRBV29-1 with TRBJ2-3; 10 nucleotides align to TRBD2. Trimming took 7 bases from V and 1 from J; bases not matched to a gene: 17. The germline gives CDR1 SQVTM, CDR2 ANQGSEA. The CDR3 covers 18 residues.

V and J are TRBV11-1 and TRBJ2-3, with a tentative D call TRBD2 (5 bases). With 5 bases removed from V and 1 base from J, the gap between germline ends came to 13 bases. Germline values: CDR1 SGHAT, CDR2 FQDESV (reference sequence). This CDR3 region has 15 residues. Here the CDR3 reads CASSRGGAGTDTQYF. In nucleotides, the CDR3 is TGTGCCAGCAGCCGAGGTGGAGCGGGCACAGATACGCAGTATTTT. Full variable domain (remainder filled in from reference TRBV11-1 and TRBJ2-3): EAEVAQSPRYKITEKSQAVAFWCDPISGHATLYWYRQILGQGPELLVQFQDESVVDDSQLPKDRFSAERLKGVDSTLKIQPAELGDSAMYLCASSRGGAGTDTQYFGPGTRLTVL.

The rearrangement joins TRBV9 to TRBJ1-3; 8 bases align to TRBD1. The CDR3 is 14 amino acids. Germline assignment: CDR1 SGDLS and CDR2 YYNGEE. V lost 0 bases and J lost 4; bases outside the gene matches: 0. CDR3 loop: CASSVGQGGNTIYF. The CDR3 DNA is TGTGCCAGCAGCGTAGGACAGGGGGGAAACACCATATATTTT.

The V call is TRBV28, the J call TRBJ2-2, with D perhaps assigned TRBD1 or TRBD2 (6 bases each). This CDR3 is 15 amino acids long. V was trimmed by 7 bases and J by 4 bases, leaving 16 bases between them. CDR1 MDHEN and CDR2 SYDVKM come from the germline V gene. This chain's CDR3 is CASTWGAPVTGELFF. CDR3 coding DNA: TGTGCCAGCACTTGGGGGGCGCCGGTCACCGGGGAGCTGTTTTTT.

The chain recombines TRBV18 with TRBJ2-7; D is possibly TRBD2 (5 bases). Germline V gene lookup returns CDR1 KGHSH and CDR2 LQKENI. V lost 3 bases to trimming and J lost 2 bases, with 14 bases between them. The CDR3 consists of 15 residues. CDR3 DNA sequence: TGTGCCAGCTCACCTGCCCCGGGAAGCACCTACGAGCAGTACTTC. Protein: CASSPAPGSTYEQYF.

This clone was picked up a small number of times. V usage is TRBV18 and J usage is TRBJ1-3; TRBD1 matches at 8 bases. J was trimmed by 2 bases and V by 2 bases; bases with no gene match: 2. Germline assignment: CDR1 KGHSH and CDR2 LQKENI. The CDR3 length is 15 residues. The CDR3 region is CASSPGRGPGNTIYF. In nucleotides, the CDR3 is TGTGCCAGCTCACCAGGCAGGGGGCCTGGAAACACCATATATTTT.

This chain connects TRBV6-5 to TRBJ1-5, with 8 positions matching TRBD1. CDR1 is MNHEY and CDR2 is SVGAGI in the germline V gene. J lost 4 bases, V lost 5 bases, and 7 bases had no gene match. The CDR3 runs to 15 residues. CDR3: CASSPTGQANQPQHF. The CDR3 nucleotides are TGTGCCAGCAGTCCCACGGGACAGGCAAATCAGCCCCAGCATTTT.

The table lists this clone with a few counts. The J gene is TRBJ2-5, the V gene TRBV28; possibly TRBD1 for D (6 bases). Trimming stripped 5 bases from V and 1 base from J, with 8 bases between. The germline CDR1 and CDR2 sequences are MDHEN and SYDVKM. The CDR3 is 13 residues long. CDR3 coding DNA: TGTGCCAGCAGTGGGACATTCCAAGAGACCCAGTACTTC. Amino acid sequence: CASSGTFQETQYF.

CDR3: CSVDRGVETQYF. In DNA, the CDR3 is TGCAGCGTTGATCGGGGTGTGGAGACCCAGTACTTC. The rearrangement links TRBV29-1 to TRBJ2-5; the D gene is possibly TRBD2 (5 bases). The germline V gene has CDR1 SQVTM and CDR2 ANQGSEA. The CDR3 sequence is 12 residues long. V was shortened by 3 bases and J by 5 bases, with 10 bases between the two germline ends.

V is TRBV19 and J is TRBJ1-2; TRBD1 aligns across 7 bases. The germline V gene has CDR1 LNHDA and CDR2 SQIVND (reference sequence). The trim removed 10 bases at V and 7 bases at J, leaving 9 bases unmatched. This CDR3 is 12 amino acids long. Here the CDR3 DNA reads TGTGCCACCACAGGGGAAATTGGTGGCTACACCTTC. Protein product: CATTGEIGGYTF.

The rearrangement uses TRBV19 and TRBJ2-7; D is tentatively TRBD1 or TRBD2 (6 bases each). V gave up 10 bases and J gave up 3 bases, with 25 bases separating them. The CDR3 is 16 amino acids. Germline V gene data show CDR1 as LNHDA and CDR2 as SQIVND (reference sequence). This CDR3 reads CATTPSGRGTLYEQYF. The DNA for the CDR3 is TGTGCCACTACCCCGAGCGGCCGGGGGACACTCTACGAGCAGTACTTC. Full variable domain (rest looked up from reference TRBV19 and TRBJ2-7): DGGITQSPKYLFRKEGQNVTLSCEQNLNHDAMYWYRQDPGQGLRLIYYSQIVNDFQKGDIAEGYSVSREKKESFPLTVTSAQKNPTAFYLCATTPSGRGTLYEQYFGPGTRLTVT.